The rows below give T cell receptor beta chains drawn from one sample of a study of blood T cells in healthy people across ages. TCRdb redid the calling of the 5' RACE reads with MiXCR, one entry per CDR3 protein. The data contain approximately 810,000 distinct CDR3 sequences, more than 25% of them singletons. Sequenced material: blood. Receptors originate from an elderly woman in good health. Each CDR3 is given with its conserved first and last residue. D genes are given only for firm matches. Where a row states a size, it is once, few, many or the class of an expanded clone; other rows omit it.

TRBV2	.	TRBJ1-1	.	TGTGCCAGCAGGTCCGGGACATCGAACACTGAAGCTTTCTTT	CASRSGTSNTEAFF
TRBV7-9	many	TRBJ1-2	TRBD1	TGTGCCAGCAGCTTAGCCGGACAGGGCCCCTCCTATGGCTACACCTTC	CASSLAGQGPSYGYTF
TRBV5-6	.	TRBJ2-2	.	TGTGCCAGCAGCCGGGACATTAACACCGGGGAGCTGTTTTTT	CASSRDINTGELFF
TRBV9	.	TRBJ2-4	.	TGTGCCAGCGGGCCAGGGGCAGGGCTAGCCAAAAACATTCAGTACTTC	CASGPGAGLAKNIQYF
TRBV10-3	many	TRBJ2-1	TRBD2	TGTGCCATCAGTACCCGGACTAGCGGGGACTACAATGAGCAGTTCTTC	CAISTRTSGDYNEQFF
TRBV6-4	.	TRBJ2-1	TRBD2	TGTGCCAGCAGTGATTCCGGGACTAGGGAGCAGTTCTTC	CASSDSGTREQFF
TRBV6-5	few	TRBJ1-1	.	TGTGCCAGCAGTCCGCAGGTGACCGGGAGCACTGAAGCTTTCTTT	CASSPQVTGSTEAFF
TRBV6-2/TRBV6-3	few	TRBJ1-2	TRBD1	TGTGCCAGCAGTTTCCCGGGACAGGGGCTCACCGGGTATGGCTACACCTTC	CASSFPGQGLTGYGYTF
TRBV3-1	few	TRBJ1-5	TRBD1	TGTGCCAGCAGCGTGGACAGGGGAGCGCAGCCCCAGCATTTT	CASSVDRGAQPQHF
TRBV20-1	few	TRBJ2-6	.	TGCAGTGTTTCGGGACGGAGTAGCTCTGGGGCCAACGTCCTGACTTTC	CSVSGRSSSGANVLTF
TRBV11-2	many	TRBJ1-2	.	TGTGCCAGCAGGCGACTAGGGCAGAACTATGGCTACACCTTC	CASRRLGQNYGYTF
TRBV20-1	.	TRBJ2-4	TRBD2	TGCAGTGCTAGCCACAGCGGGAGCCTCGCCAAAAACATTCAGTACTTC	CSASHSGSLAKNIQYF